These 27 T cell receptor beta chains share one sample of origin, sequenced in a study of cytomegalovirus exposure and HLA in healthy donors. It was with 60 Vbeta and 13 Jbeta primers that the PCR ran. Sequenced by immunoSEQ multiplex PCR; TCRdb stores in-frame clones only, minus some. This table lists tens of thousands of clones. The specimen was PBMCs. All receptors come from a female donor in good health and CMV-seropositive.

This rearrangement joins TRBV4-3 to TRBJ1-3, with D uncertain. Germline V gives CDR1 LGHNA, CDR2 YSLEER. This CDR3 comprises 14 residues. V lost 4 bases, J lost 3 bases, and 10 bases lay in between. CDR3 in DNA: TGCGCCAGCAGCCGAGCCGGTTATGGAAACACCATATATTTT. Translated: CASSRAGYGNTIYF.

This chain links TRBV27 with TRBJ1-5; TRBD1 agrees at 8 bases. Germline V gene sequence: CDR1 MNHEY, CDR2 SMNVEV (reference sequence). Trimming removed 5 bases from V and 3 bases from J; junction bases left unmatched: 6. This CDR3 has 15 residues. The CDR3 region is CASSAGTGFNQPQHF. The CDR3 region has the DNA TGTGCCAGCAGTGCAGGGACAGGTTTCAATCAGCCCCAGCATTTT.

The chain links TRBV6-5 to TRBJ2-7, with a possible D match to TRBD2 (5 bases). Germline-derived CDR1 and CDR2 are MNHEY and SVGAGI. Trimming pared 6 bases from V and 6 bases from J, leaving 18 bases between. This CDR3 is 14 amino acids long. The CDR3 DNA sequence: TGTGCCAGCAGGCCGGGATCCTCCGCGGGCGAGCAGTACTTC. This codes for CASRPGSSAGEQYF.

J is TRBJ2-7 and V is TRBV9; 9 bases fit TRBD2. CDR3 size: 14 residues. Germline CDR1 reads SGDLS; CDR2 reads YYNGEE. With V trimmed by 3 bases and J by 4 bases, 5 bases remained unmatched. The CDR3 sequence: CASSEGTSIYEQYF. CDR3 bases: TGTGCCAGCAGCGAAGGGACTAGCATTTACGAGCAGTACTTC.

This chain uses TRBV7-9 with TRBJ1-5; 8 positions match TRBD1. The CDR3 extends over 13 amino acids. J gave up 7 bases and V 5 bases, and 4 bases lay outside the gene matches. In germline, CDR1 is SEHNR, CDR2 FQNEAQ (reference sequence). The CDR3 sequence: CASSTGGDQPQHF. In DNA form, the CDR3 reads TGTGCCAGCAGCACAGGGGGAGACCAGCCCCAGCATTTT.

The V call is TRBV5-1, the J call TRBJ2-7; TRBD2 agrees at 12 bases. The CDR3 is made up of 15 amino acids. Germline CDR1 reads SGHRS; CDR2 reads YFSETQ. V gave up 4 bases and J gave up 3 bases; unmatched junction bases: 5. The DNA of the CDR3 is TGCGCCAGCAGCGCCGGACTAGCGGGGCTCTACGAGCAGTACTTC. This codes for CASSAGLAGLYEQYF.

This chain uses TRBV7-6 with TRBJ2-3, with 11 nucleotides matching TRBD2. The CDR3 runs 14 residues. J was trimmed by 7 bases and V by 5 bases; bases with no gene match: 5. Germline lookup yields CDR1 SGHVS and CDR2 FNYEAQ. For the CDR3, the DNA is TGTGCCAGCAGCGGCTCTAGCGGGGGGTATACGCAGTATTTT. As protein: CASSGSSGGYTQYF.

Notes on this clone: At one end, the junction sequence differs from germline, possibly due to a read error. The chain uses TRBV28 and TRBJ2-1; D perhaps matches TRBD2 (5 bases). Germline CDR1 and CDR2: MDHEN and SYDVKM. This CDR3 has 16 residues. For the CDR3, the DNA is TGTGCCAGCAGTTCCGGGTCCGCTAGCTCCGACAATGAGCAGTTCTTC. Translating it yields CASSSGSASSDNEQFF.

Notes on this clone: Within the sample, other DNA sequences also encode this same CDR3. The genes are TRBV29-1 and TRBJ1-1; D uncertain. The CDR3 runs to 13 residues. V lost 3 bases to trimming and J lost 4 bases, with 12 bases between them. Germline loops: CDR1 SQVTM, CDR2 ANQGSEA. Here the CDR3 reads CSVEVTPGTEAFF. DNA of the CDR3: TGCAGCGTTGAGGTCACACCGGGCACTGAAGCTTTCTTT.

V and J are TRBV5-6 and TRBJ2-5; 9 nucleotides line up with TRBD1. This CDR3 contains 15 residues. The ends lost 1 base at V and 5 bases at J; junction bases unmatched: 6. CDR1 SGHDT and CDR2 YYEEEE come from the germline V gene. As DNA, the CDR3 is TGTGCCAGCAGCTTGTGGACAGGGGCTTTCGAGACCCAGTACTTC. This gives the protein CASSLWTGAFETQYF.

The rearrangement links TRBV7-8 to TRBJ1-6, with unresolved D. Germline lookup yields CDR1 SGHVS and CDR2 FQNEAQ. This CDR3 region has 14 residues. The germline V and J ends were trimmed by 4 bases and 10 bases, with 14 bases remaining between them. The DNA for the CDR3 is TGTGCCAGCAGCTCAGTTGAGGGAGGATCACCCCTCCACTTT. Translated: CASSSVEGGSPLHF. The full variable domain, completed using reference TRBV7-8 and TRBJ1-6, is GAGVSQSPRYKVAKRGQDVALRCDPISGHVSLFWYQQALGQGPEFLTYFQNEAQLDKSGLPSDRFFAERPEGSVSTLKIQRTQQEDSAVYLCASSSVEGGSPLHFGNGTRLTVT.

This sequence joins TRBV15 and TRBJ2-7; D perhaps matches TRBD1 (5 bases). This CDR3 region has 15 residues. The germline CDR1 and CDR2 sequences are LNHNV and YYDKDF (reference sequence). The germline V and J ends were trimmed by 3 bases and 2 bases, with 14 bases remaining between them. The CDR3 DNA reads TGTGCCACCAGCAGTCTACAGGAGACACCCTACGAGCAGTACTTC. It encodes CATSSLQETPYEQYF.

V usage is TRBV9 and J usage is TRBJ2-2; D possibly corresponds to TRBD1 (5 bases). Germline values: CDR1 SGDLS, CDR2 YYNGEE. The CDR3 totals 14 residues. Trimming removed 4 bases from V and 4 bases from J, with 11 bases in between. The CDR3 protein is CASSKDTLTGELFF. As DNA, the CDR3 is TGTGCCAGCAGCAAGGACACCCTCACCGGGGAGCTGTTTTTT.

The CDR3 region has the DNA TGTGCCAGCAGCTTAAACCCGCCGGGACTACAAGAGACCCAGTACTTC. Translation gives CASSLNPPGLQETQYF. The V call is TRBV7-3, the J call TRBJ2-5; 7 bases agree with TRBD2. The CDR3 extends over 16 amino acids. The ends lost 1 base at V and 2 bases at J; junction bases unmatched: 7. CDR1 and CDR2 from the germline V gene are SGHTA and FQGTGA.

This chain links TRBV11-3 with TRBJ1-1; no clear D. CDR1 and CDR2 (germline): SGHNT, YENEEA. Trimming cost V 3 bases and J 2 bases, with 4 bases left between them. The CDR3 has 12 residues. The CDR3 coding sequence is TGTGCCAGCAGCTTTTATAACACTGAAGCTTTCTTT. Translation gives CASSFYNTEAFF.

The chain carries TRBV5-1 and TRBJ2-6, with D maybe TRBD1 (6 bases). Trimming shortened V by 7 bases and J by 1 base, and 15 bases separated the two germline ends. Germline V gene lookup returns CDR1 SGHRS and CDR2 YFSETQ. The length of the CDR3 is 16 residues. The chain's CDR3 is CASGSYTGSGANVLTF. CDR3 nucleotides: TGCGCCAGCGGCAGCTACACAGGGTCTGGGGCCAACGTCCTGACTTTC.

The chain is built from TRBV2 and TRBJ1-1; D not resolved. From germline, CDR1 is SNHLY and CDR2 FYNNEI. V was pared by 4 bases and J by 1 base, with 10 bases between. The CDR3 sequence is 14 residues long. The CDR3 DNA sequence: TGTGCCAGCAGTGTGCTGGAGAGGAACACTGAAGCTTTCTTT. It is translated as CASSVLERNTEAFF.

This sequence joins TRBV7-8 and TRBJ2-5, with a weak D call TRBD2 (6 bases). The V gene's germline CDR1 is SGHVS and CDR2 FQNEAQ. CDR3 length: 14 residues. Trimming stripped 2 bases from V and 7 bases from J, with 14 bases between. CDR3 in amino acids: CASSLSLRGGTQYF. The CDR3 nucleotides read TGTGCCAGCAGCTTATCGTTGCGGGGCGGGACCCAGTACTTC.

Comment on this clone: The junction and the germline gene differ at one end; a read error may be behind it. V usage is TRBV4-3 and J usage is TRBJ2-1, with a tentative D call TRBD2 (5 bases). CDR3 size: 15 residues. Germline V gives CDR1 LGHNA, CDR2 YSLEER. The CDR3 protein is CASSQEGSSDNEQFF. The CDR3 DNA reads as TGCGCCAGCAGCCAAGAGGGGAGCTCCGACAATGAGCAGTTCTTC.

CDR3 DNA sequence: TGTGCCAGCAGTTCTTTCCAGGGTAGTGGCTACACCTTC. It encodes CASSSFQGSGYTF. This rearrangement joins TRBV6-5 to TRBJ1-2; perhaps TRBD1 as D (5 bases). CDR1 and CDR2 from the germline V gene are MNHEY and SVGAGI. The CDR3 has 13 residues. The V end lost 4 bases, the J end lost 7 bases, and 13 bases lay between the germline ends.

This rearrangement joins TRBV29-1 to TRBJ2-1; 7 bases fit TRBD2. The CDR3 is made up of 16 amino acids. Germline trimming cut 7 bases from V and 6 bases from J; bases unmatched to any gene: 18. CDR1 and CDR2 (germline): SQVTM, ANQGSEA. CDR3 nucleotide sequence: TGCAGCGCCATGGGGTCTGGGCGGGGACTATCCAATGAGCAGTTCTTC. This gives the protein CSAMGSGRGLSNEQFF.

The DNA for the CDR3 is TGTGCCAGCTCACCATCGACATCTCCCTACGAGCAGTACTTC. Its translation: CASSPSTSPYEQYF. The V gene is TRBV18, the J gene TRBJ2-7; D gene uncertain. V gave up 2 bases and J gave up 2 bases, with 10 bases separating them. There are 14 residues in the CDR3. Germline-derived CDR1 and CDR2 are KGHSH and LQKENI.

V gene TRBV11-3 combines with J gene TRBJ1-1; unclear D gene. Germline CDR1 SGHNT, CDR2 YENEEA. The CDR3 sequence is 14 residues long. The V and J ends lost 6 bases and 1 base respectively, with 12 bases between them. The CDR3 is CASSLSYPNTEAFF. CDR3 nucleotide sequence: TGTGCCAGCAGTCTGAGTTACCCGAACACTGAAGCTTTCTTT.

This chain uses TRBV18 with TRBJ2-7; no reliable D call. Trimming took 4 bases from V and 0 from J, leaving 4 bases between them. There are 12 residues in the CDR3. The germline gives CDR1 KGHSH, CDR2 LQKENI. CDR3 coding DNA: TGTGCCAGCTCACGGGCCTCCTACGAGCAGTACTTC. It translates to CASSRASYEQYF.

This chain connects TRBV2 to TRBJ2-6; D is perhaps TRBD2 (6 bases). Per germline, CDR1 SNHLY and CDR2 FYNNEI. Deletions cut 6 bases from V and 1 base from J, with 7 bases between. The CDR3 spans 14 residues. CDR3 sequence (DNA): TGTGCCAGCAGGGGGGGTTCTGGGGCCAACGTCCTGACTTTC. Protein sequence: CASRGGSGANVLTF.

The chain has TRBV28 and TRBJ2-4, with 7 bases fitting TRBD1. CDR3 length: 12 residues. J was trimmed by 6 bases and V by 5 bases; bases with no gene match: 1. The germline gives CDR1 MDHEN, CDR2 SYDVKM. The CDR3 loop is CASSTGANIQYF. The CDR3 nucleotides are TGTGCCAGCAGTACAGGGGCAAACATTCAGTACTTC.

The V gene is TRBV4-1, the J gene TRBJ2-3, with TRBD2 matching 7 bases. Germline V gene sequence: CDR1 MGHRA, CDR2 YSYEKL. V trimming: 1 base; J trimming: 5 bases; junction bases outside the gene matches: 18. The CDR3 has 19 amino acids. CDR3 amino acids: CASSQVGNSRLGGEDTQYF. For the CDR3, the DNA is TGCGCCAGCAGCCAAGTCGGTAATAGCCGTTTGGGAGGGGAAGATACGCAGTATTTT.